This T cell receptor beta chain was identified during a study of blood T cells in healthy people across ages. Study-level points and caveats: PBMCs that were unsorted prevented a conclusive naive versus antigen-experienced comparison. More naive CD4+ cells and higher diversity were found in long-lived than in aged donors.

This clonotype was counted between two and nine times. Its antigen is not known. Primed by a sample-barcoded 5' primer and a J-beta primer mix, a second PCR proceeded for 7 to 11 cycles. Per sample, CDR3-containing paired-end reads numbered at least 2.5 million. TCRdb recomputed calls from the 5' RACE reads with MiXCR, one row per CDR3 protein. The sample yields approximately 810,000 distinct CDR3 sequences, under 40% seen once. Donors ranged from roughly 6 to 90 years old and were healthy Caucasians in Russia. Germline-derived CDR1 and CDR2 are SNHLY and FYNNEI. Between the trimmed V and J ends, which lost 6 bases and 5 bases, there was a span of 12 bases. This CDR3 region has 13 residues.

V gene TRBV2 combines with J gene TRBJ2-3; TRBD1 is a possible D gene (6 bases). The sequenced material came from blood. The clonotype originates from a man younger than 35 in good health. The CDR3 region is CASRGDIGDTQYF. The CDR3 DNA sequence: TGTGCCAGCAGAGGGGACATCGGAGATACGCAGTATTTT.